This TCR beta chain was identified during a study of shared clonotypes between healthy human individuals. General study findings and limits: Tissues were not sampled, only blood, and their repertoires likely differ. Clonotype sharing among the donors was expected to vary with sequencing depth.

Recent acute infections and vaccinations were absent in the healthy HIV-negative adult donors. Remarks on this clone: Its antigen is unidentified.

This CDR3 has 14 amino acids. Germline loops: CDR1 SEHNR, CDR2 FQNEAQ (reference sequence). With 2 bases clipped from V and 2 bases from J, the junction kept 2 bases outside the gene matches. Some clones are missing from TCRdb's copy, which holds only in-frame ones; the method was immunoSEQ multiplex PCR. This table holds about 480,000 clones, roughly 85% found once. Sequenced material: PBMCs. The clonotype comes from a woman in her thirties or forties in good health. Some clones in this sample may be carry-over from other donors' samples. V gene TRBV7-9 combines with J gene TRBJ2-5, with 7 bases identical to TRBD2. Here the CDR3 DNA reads TGTGCCAGCAGCTTATGGCGGGAGCAAGAGACCCAGTACTTC. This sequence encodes CASSLWREQETQYF.